The 21 T cell receptor beta chains below come from one sample, sequenced in a study of cytomegalovirus exposure and HLA in healthy donors. 60 Vbeta and 13 Jbeta primers were used in PCR. The table came from immunoSEQ multiplex PCR; TCRdb's copy has only in-frame clones and leaves some out. This table has some 150,000 clones, approximately 80% appearing once. What was sequenced was PBMCs. These receptors were obtained from a woman aged 40-49 years in good health and CMV-seronegative.

V usage is TRBV28 and J usage is TRBJ1-2; D is possibly TRBD1 (5 bases). Germline loops: CDR1 MDHEN, CDR2 SYDVKM. The CDR3 totals 13 residues. Trimming took off 11 bases at V and 6 bases at J, with 19 bases between the two ends. CDR3 nucleotide sequence: TGTGCCGGTAAAACCGGGGGGATGGATGGCTACACCTTC. The encoded protein is CAGKTGGMDGYTF.

The CDR3 loop is CASRRVKGTGGSEQYF. The CDR3 coding sequence is TGTGCCAGCAGGCGGGTGAAAGGGACAGGGGGGAGCGAGCAGTACTTC. The chain couples TRBV2 to TRBJ2-7, with 11 bases identical to TRBD1. V was pared by 6 bases and J by 6 bases, with 13 bases of the junction left unmatched. The CDR3 contains 16 residues. From germline, CDR1 is SNHLY and CDR2 FYNNEI.

CDR3 sequence: CASSPFPTGVHGYTF. The CDR3 bases are TGTGCCAGTAGTCCATTCCCGACAGGAGTCCATGGCTACACCTTC. The J gene is TRBJ1-2, the V gene TRBV19; tentatively, D is TRBD1 (6 bases). The CDR3 covers 15 residues. The V and J ends lost 5 bases and 6 bases respectively, with 19 bases between them. Germline-derived CDR1 and CDR2 are LNHDA and SQIVND (reference sequence).

The genes are TRBV5-6 and TRBJ1-4; D is unresolved. The CDR3 contains 14 residues. Looked up from germline, CDR1 is SGHDT and CDR2 is YYEEEE. Trimming cost V 6 bases and J 5 bases, with 14 bases left between them. The CDR3 sequence: CASTTGMENEKLFF. In DNA form, the CDR3 reads TGTGCCAGCACAACCGGGATGGAAAATGAAAAACTGTTTTTT.

For this clone: Germline and junction disagree at one end, which may indicate a read error. The rearrangement joins TRBV7-9 to TRBJ1-4; D is unresolved. This CDR3 is 11 amino acids long. Germline assignment: CDR1 SEHNR and CDR2 FQNEAQ (reference sequence). The CDR3 protein is CSSSPVEKLFF. CDR3 sequence (DNA): TGTTCCAGCAGTCCGGTCGAAAAACTGTTTTTT.

This clone was seen a handful of times. This chain connects TRBV2 to TRBJ2-7; a possible D gene is TRBD1 (5 bases). Trimming stripped 6 bases from V and 2 bases from J, with 14 bases between. Germline V lookup: CDR1 SNHLY, CDR2 FYNNEI. The length of the CDR3 is 14 residues. The CDR3 protein is CASRPDSVAYEQYF. CDR3 sequence (DNA): TGTGCCAGCAGACCCGACAGCGTTGCCTACGAGCAGTACTTC. The variable domain in full, with the rest retrieved from reference TRBV2 and TRBJ2-7, is EPEVTQTPSHQVTQMGQEVILRCVPISNHLYFYWYRQILGQKVEFLVSFYNNEISEKSEIFDDQFSVERPDGSNFTLKIRSTKLEDSAMYFCASRPDSVAYEQYFGPGTRLTVT.

The rearrangement links TRBV7-9 to TRBJ1-5, with a tentative D call TRBD1 (5 bases). CDR3 size: 15 residues. V was cut by 1 base and J by 4 bases, with 11 bases left in between. Germline CDR1 and CDR2: SEHNR and FQNEAQ (reference sequence). The CDR3 protein is CASSLGGVWNQPQHF. The CDR3 DNA reads as TGTGCCAGCAGCTTAGGGGGGGTTTGGAATCAGCCCCAGCATTTT.

The chain joins TRBV30 to TRBJ1-1, with D possibly being TRBD1 (6 bases). Trimming pared 3 bases from V and 3 bases from J, leaving 14 bases between. Germline V lookup: CDR1 GTSNPN, CDR2 SVGIG (reference sequence). The CDR3 runs to 14 residues. The CDR3 nucleotides read TGTGCCTGGAGGATACAGGGAGTGGACACTGAAGCTTTCTTT. Protein sequence: CAWRIQGVDTEAFF.

This clone showed up just once. The gene calls are TRBV15 and TRBJ2-3; D not certain. Germline V gives CDR1 LNHNV, CDR2 YYDKDF (reference sequence). V lost 0 bases, J lost 6 bases, and 16 bases lay in between. The CDR3 covers 16 residues. In nucleotides, the CDR3 is TGTGCCACCAGCAGAGATCGGGTTCACTTAATGGATACGCAGTATTTT. Its translation is CATSRDRVHLMDTQYF.

The chain links TRBV19 to TRBJ2-2, with D maybe TRBD2 (5 bases). The CDR3 runs to 13 residues. The V gene lost 0 bases and the J gene lost 6 bases, with 5 bases spanning the gap. Per germline, CDR1 LNHDA and CDR2 SQIVND (reference sequence). The CDR3 sequence: CASSIEEAGELFF. The DNA of the CDR3 is TGTGCCAGTAGTATAGAGGAGGCCGGGGAGCTGTTTTTT.

The chain carries TRBV7-8 and TRBJ1-6; a weak D match, TRBD1 (5 bases). The V end was cut by 10 bases, the J end by 9 bases, with 22 bases between. This CDR3 spans 15 amino acids. Looked up from germline, CDR1 is SGHVS and CDR2 is FQNEAQ. CDR3 coding DNA: TGTGCCATCCAGAACGGACCGACAGTGATTTCACCCCTCCACTTT. Its protein is CAIQNGPTVISPLHF.

The chain has TRBV10-3 and TRBJ1-1, with D tentatively TRBD1 (5 bases). The CDR3 spans 13 residues. V lost 7 bases, J lost 4 bases, and 13 bases lay in between. Germline V gene data show CDR1 as ENHRY and CDR2 as SYGVKD. The CDR3 sequence: CAITEGWSTEAFF. The DNA for the CDR3 is TGTGCCATCACGGAGGGGTGGAGCACTGAAGCTTTCTTT.

This clone was recorded a few times. The chain recombines TRBV25-1 with TRBJ1-4; no firm D call. CDR3 length: 12 residues. With 3 bases removed from V and 14 bases from J, the gap between germline ends came to 13 bases. Per germline, CDR1 MGHDK and CDR2 SYGVNS. This CDR3 reads CASSDTVPRLFF. The CDR3 region has the DNA TGTGCCAGCAGTGACACGGTCCCGCGTCTGTTTTTT.

V gene TRBV4-1 combines with J gene TRBJ1-5; weak D call: TRBD1 (5 bases). This CDR3 comprises 14 residues. V was cut by 1 base and J by 4 bases, with 8 bases left in between. Per germline, CDR1 MGHRA and CDR2 YSYEKL. The CDR3 sequence is CASSQATGNQPQHF. CDR3 nucleotides: TGCGCCAGCAGCCAAGCCACAGGTAATCAGCCCCAGCATTTT.

On this clone itself: Other DNA sequences in the same sample also yield this CDR3. The chain has TRBV10-3 and TRBJ1-5; TRBD1 might be the D (6 bases). Trimming took off 4 bases at V and 1 base at J, with 11 bases between the two ends. This CDR3 region has 15 residues. Germline-derived CDR1 and CDR2 are ENHRY and SYGVKD. CDR3 amino acids: CAISGGQGSNQPQHF. In nucleotides, the CDR3 is TGTGCCATCAGTGGGGGGCAGGGAAGCAATCAGCCCCAGCATTTT.

Turning to this clone: Other DNA sequences in this specimen translate into the identical CDR3. The rearrangement uses TRBV30 and TRBJ1-5; D is unclear. The V gene lost 0 bases and the J gene lost 4 bases, with 7 bases spanning the gap. The germline CDR1 and CDR2 sequences are GTSNPN and SVGIG (reference sequence). The CDR3 spans 13 residues. CDR3 sequence: CAWSVLGNQPQHF. DNA for the CDR3: TGTGCCTGGAGTGTACTAGGTAATCAGCCCCAGCATTTT. Full variable domain (outside the CDR3, taken from reference TRBV30 and TRBJ1-5): SQTIHQWPATLVQPVGSPLSLECTVEGTSNPNLYWYRQAAGRGLQLLFYSVGIGQISSEVPQNLSASRPQDRQFILSSKKLLLSDSGFYLCAWSVLGNQPQHFGDGTRLSIL.

The V gene is TRBV14, the J gene TRBJ1-1; the D gene is possibly TRBD1 (6 bases). The V gene lost 3 bases and the J gene lost 12 bases, with 23 bases spanning the gap. The CDR3 is 15 amino acids. In germline, CDR1 is SGHDN, CDR2 FVKESK. Here the CDR3 DNA reads TGTGCCAGCAGCCAGACGACAGCGGCAAGAGGGGGAACTTTCTTT. Translation: CASSQTTAARGGTFF.

The chain employs TRBV7-8 and TRBJ2-7, with TRBD1 matching over 11 bases. The CDR3 covers 14 residues. Germline V gene data show CDR1 as SGHVS and CDR2 as FQNEAQ. The V gene end was trimmed by 5 bases and the J gene end by 3 bases; junction bases not matched to a gene: 3. The CDR3 here is CASSRTGGGYEQYF. CDR3 bases: TGTGCCAGCAGCCGGACAGGGGGCGGCTACGAGCAGTACTTC.

This clone has a handful of counts. The V gene is TRBV27, the J gene TRBJ2-1; 10 bases align to TRBD1. J was trimmed by 9 bases and V by 6 bases; bases with no gene match: 20. This CDR3 comprises 18 residues. The germline CDR1 and CDR2 sequences are MNHEY and SMNVEV (reference sequence). The CDR3 loop is CASSLLLTGGPSLGEQFF. Written as DNA, the CDR3 is TGTGCCAGCAGCCTACTTTTGACAGGGGGCCCTTCTTTAGGTGAGCAGTTCTTC.

The chain joins TRBV18 to TRBJ1-6; a possible D gene is TRBD1 (6 bases). Germline V gene sequence: CDR1 KGHSH, CDR2 LQKENI. This CDR3 has 18 residues. Trimming shortened V by 1 base and J by 6 bases, and 19 bases separated the two germline ends. In DNA, the CDR3 is TGTGCCAGCTCACCACGGAACGTCGGGGGGGCGGGTAATTCACCCCTCCACTTT. Its translation: CASSPRNVGGAGNSPLHF.

This clone turned up a few times. This chain uses TRBV27 with TRBJ1-2; the D is unclear. V dropped 5 bases and J dropped 2 bases, with 9 bases sitting between them. The CDR3 contains 13 residues. Per germline, CDR1 MNHEY and CDR2 SMNVEV (reference sequence). CDR3 amino acids: CASSPTKNYGYTF. In DNA form, the CDR3 reads TGTGCCAGCAGTCCAACTAAGAACTATGGCTACACCTTC.